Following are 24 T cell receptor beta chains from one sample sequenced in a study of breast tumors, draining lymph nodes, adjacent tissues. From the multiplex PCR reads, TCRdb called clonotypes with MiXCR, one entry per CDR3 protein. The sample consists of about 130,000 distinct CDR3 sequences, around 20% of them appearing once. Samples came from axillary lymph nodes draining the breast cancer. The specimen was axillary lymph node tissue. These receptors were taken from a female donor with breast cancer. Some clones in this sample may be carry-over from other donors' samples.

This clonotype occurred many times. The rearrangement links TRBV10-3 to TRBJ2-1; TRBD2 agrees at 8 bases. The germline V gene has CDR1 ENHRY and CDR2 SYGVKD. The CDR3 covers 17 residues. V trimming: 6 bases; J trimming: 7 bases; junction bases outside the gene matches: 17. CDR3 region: CAIRQNPPRGGVNEQFF. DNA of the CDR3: TGTGCCATCAGGCAAAATCCCCCTCGGGGGGGCGTAAATGAGCAGTTCTTC.

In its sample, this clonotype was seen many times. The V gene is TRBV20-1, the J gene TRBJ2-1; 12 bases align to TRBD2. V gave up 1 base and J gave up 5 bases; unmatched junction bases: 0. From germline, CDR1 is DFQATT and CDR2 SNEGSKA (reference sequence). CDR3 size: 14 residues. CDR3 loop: CSARGTSGNNEQFF. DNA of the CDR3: TGCAGTGCTAGAGGGACTAGCGGGAACAATGAGCAGTTCTTC.

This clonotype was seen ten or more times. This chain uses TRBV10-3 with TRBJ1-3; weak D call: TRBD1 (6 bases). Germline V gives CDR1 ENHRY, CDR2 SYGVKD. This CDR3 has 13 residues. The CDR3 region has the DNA TGTGCGATCGGGGGGCGAGAAGGAAACACCATATATTTT. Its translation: CAIGGREGNTIYF.

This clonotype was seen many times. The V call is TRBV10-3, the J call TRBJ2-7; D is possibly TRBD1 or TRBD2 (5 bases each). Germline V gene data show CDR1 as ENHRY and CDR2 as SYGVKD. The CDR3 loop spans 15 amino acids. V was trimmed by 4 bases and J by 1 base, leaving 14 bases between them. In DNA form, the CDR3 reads TGTGCCATCAGTGGGGCCGGGACCACATCCTACGAGCAGTACTTC. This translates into CAISGAGTTSYEQYF.

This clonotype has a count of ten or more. The CDR3 loop reads CASSAGTSEETQYF. CDR3 DNA sequence: TGTGCCAGCAGCGCTGGGACTAGCGAAGAGACCCAGTACTTC. V is TRBV9 and J is TRBJ2-5, with 10 bases matching TRBD2. Per the germline V gene, CDR1 is SGDLS and CDR2 is YYNGEE. V lost 3 bases and J lost 3; bases outside the gene matches: 2. The CDR3 is made up of 14 amino acids. Drawing the rest from reference TRBV9 and TRBJ2-5, the complete variable domain is DSGVTQTPKHLITATGQRVTLRCSPRSGDLSVYWYQQSLDQGLQFLIQYYNGEERAKGNILERFSAQQFPDLHSELNLSSLELGDSALYFCASSAGTSEETQYFGPGTRLLVL.

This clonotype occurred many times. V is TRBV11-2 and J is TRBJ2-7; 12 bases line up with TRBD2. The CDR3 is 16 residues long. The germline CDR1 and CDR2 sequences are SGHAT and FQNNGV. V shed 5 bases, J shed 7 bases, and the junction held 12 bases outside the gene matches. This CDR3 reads CASSPLAGGSLGEQYF. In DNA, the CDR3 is TGTGCCAGCAGCCCGCTAGCGGGAGGGTCCCTCGGAGAGCAGTACTTC.

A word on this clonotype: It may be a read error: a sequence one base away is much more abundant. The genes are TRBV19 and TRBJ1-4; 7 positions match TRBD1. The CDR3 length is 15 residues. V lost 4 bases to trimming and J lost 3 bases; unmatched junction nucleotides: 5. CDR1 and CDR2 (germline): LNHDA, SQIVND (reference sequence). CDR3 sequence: CASSSSGQSNEKLFF. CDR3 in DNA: TGTGCCAGTAGTAGTTCGGGACAGTCTAATGAAAAACTGTTTTTT.

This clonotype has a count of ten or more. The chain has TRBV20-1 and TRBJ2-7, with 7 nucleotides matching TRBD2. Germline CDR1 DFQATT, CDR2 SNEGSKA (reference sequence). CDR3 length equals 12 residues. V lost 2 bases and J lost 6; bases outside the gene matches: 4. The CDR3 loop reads CSARKGEGEQYF. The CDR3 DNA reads TGCAGTGCTAGAAAAGGGGAGGGCGAGCAGTACTTC.

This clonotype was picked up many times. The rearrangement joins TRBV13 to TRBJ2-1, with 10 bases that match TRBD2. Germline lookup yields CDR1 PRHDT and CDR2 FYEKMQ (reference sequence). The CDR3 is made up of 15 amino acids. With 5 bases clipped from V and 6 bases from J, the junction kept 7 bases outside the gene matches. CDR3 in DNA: TGTGCCAGCAGCCCCCCTAGCGGGAGCGTCAATGAGCAGTTCTTC. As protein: CASSPPSGSVNEQFF. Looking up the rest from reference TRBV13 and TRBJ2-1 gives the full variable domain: AAGVIQSPRHLIKEKRETATLKCYPIPRHDTVYWYQQGPGQDPQFLISFYEKMQSDKGSIPDRFSAQQFSDYHSELNMSSLELGDSALYFCASSPPSGSVNEQFFGPGTRLTVL.

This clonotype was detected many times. This chain's CDR3 is CASSRRARNTGELFF. For the CDR3, the DNA is TGTGCCAGCAGCCGAAGGGCCCGGAACACCGGGGAGCTGTTTTTT. The rearrangement links TRBV3-1 to TRBJ2-2; D gene uncertain. There are 15 residues in the CDR3. Trimming took off 4 bases at V and 1 base at J, with 10 bases between the two ends. Germline CDR1 and CDR2: LGHDT and YNNKEL (reference sequence).

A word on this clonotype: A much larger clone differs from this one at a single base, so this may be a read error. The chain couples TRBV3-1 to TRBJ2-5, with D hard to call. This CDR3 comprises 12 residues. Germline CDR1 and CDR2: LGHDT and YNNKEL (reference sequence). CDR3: CASSPKQETQHF. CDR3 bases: TGTGCCAGCAGCCCCAAACAAGAGACCCAGCACTTC.

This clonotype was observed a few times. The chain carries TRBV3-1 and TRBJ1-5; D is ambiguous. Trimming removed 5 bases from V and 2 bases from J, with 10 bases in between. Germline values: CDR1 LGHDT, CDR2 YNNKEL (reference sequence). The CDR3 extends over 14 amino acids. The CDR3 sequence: CASSSGMRNQPQHF. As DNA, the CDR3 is TGTGCCAGCAGCTCAGGAATGCGCAATCAGCCCCAGCATTTT. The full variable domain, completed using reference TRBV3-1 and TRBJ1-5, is DTAVSQTPKYLVTQMGNDKSIKCEQNLGHDTMYWYKQDSKKFLKIMFSYNNKELIINETVPNRFSPKSPDKAHLNLHINSLELGDSAVYFCASSSGMRNQPQHFGDGTRLSIL.

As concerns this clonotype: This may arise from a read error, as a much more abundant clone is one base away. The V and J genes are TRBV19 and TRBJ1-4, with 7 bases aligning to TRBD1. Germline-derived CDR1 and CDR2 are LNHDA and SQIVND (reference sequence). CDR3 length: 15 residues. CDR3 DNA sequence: TGTGCCAGTAGTGCTTACAGGGGAGCTAATGAAGAACTGTTTTTT. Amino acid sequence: CASSAYRGANEELFF. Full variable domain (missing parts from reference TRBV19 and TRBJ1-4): DGGITQSPKYLFRKEGQNVTLSCEQNLNHDAMYWYRQDPGQGLRLIYYSQIVNDFQKGDIAEGYSVSREKKESFPLTVTSAQKNPTAFYLCASSAYRGANEELFFGSGTQLSVL.

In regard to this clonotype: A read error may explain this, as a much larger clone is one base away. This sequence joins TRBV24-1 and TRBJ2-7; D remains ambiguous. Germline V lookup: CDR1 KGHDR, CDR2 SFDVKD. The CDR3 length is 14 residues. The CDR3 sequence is CASSSLKGPYEQCF. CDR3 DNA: TGTGCCAGCAGTTCCCTTAAGGGTCCCTACGAGCAGTGCTTC.

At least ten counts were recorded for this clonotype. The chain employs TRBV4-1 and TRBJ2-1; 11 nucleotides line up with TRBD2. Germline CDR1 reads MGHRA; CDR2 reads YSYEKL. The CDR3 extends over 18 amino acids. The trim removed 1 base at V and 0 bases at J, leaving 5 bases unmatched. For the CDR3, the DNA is TGCGCCAGCAGCCAAGGGCTAGCGGGGGGCTACTCCTACAATGAGCAGTTCTTC. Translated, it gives CASSQGLAGGYSYNEQFF.

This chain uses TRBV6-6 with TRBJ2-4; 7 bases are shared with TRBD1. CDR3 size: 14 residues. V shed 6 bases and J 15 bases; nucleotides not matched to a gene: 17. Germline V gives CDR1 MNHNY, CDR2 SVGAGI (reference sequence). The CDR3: CASSSPRTGQVAYF. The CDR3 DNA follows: TGTGCCAGCAGCTCACCCCGGACAGGTCAAGTTGCGTACTTC.

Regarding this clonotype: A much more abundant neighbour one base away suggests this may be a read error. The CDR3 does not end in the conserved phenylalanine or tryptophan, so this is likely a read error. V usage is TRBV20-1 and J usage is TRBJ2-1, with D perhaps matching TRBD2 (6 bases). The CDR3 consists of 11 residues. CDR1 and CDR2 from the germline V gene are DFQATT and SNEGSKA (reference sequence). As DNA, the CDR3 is TGCAGCGGCGGGGCATCCAATGAGCAGTTCTTG. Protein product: CSGGASNEQFL.

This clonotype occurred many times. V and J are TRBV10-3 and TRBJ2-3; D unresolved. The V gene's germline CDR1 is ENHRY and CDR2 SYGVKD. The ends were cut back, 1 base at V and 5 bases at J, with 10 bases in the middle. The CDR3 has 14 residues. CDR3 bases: TGTGCCATCAGTGAGTGGAAGGATAGAGATACGCAGTATTTT. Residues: CAISEWKDRDTQYF.

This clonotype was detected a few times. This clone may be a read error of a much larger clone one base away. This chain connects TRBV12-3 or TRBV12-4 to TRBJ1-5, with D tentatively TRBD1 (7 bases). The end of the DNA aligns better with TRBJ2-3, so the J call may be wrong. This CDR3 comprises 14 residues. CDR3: CASSTAGGPQPQYF. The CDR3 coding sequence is TGTGCCAGCAGTACGGCAGGGGGGCCCCAGCCCCAGTATTTT.

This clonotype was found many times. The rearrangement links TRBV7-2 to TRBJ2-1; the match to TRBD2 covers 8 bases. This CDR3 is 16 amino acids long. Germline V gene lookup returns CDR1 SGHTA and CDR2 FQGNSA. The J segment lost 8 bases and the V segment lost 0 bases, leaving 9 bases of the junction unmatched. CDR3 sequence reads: CASSLASSGRSHEQFF. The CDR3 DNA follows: TGTGCCAGCAGCTTAGCATCCAGCGGGAGATCTCATGAGCAGTTCTTC.

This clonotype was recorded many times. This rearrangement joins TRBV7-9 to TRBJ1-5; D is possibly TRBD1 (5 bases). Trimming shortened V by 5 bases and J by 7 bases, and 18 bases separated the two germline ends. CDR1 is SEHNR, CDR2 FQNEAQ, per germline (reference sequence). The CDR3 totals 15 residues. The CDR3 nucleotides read TGTGCCAGCAGCAGAGACCAGGGCCGCCGCCAGCCCCAGCATTTT. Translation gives CASSRDQGRRQPQHF.

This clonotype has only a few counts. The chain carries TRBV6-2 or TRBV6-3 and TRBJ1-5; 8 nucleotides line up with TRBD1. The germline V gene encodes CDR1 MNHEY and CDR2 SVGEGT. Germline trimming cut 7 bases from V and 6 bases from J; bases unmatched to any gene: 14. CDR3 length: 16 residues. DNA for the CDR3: TGTGCCAGCACCAAGATAGGACAGGGTCTTTGTCAGCCCCAGCATTTT. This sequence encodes CASTKIGQGLCQPQHF.

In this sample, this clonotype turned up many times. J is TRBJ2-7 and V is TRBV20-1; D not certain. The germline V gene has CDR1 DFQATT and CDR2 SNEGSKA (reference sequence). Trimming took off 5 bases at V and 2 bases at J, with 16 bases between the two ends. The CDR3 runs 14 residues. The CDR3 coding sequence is TGCAGTGCTGATCCGGGTACGTTAACCTACGAGCAGTACTTC. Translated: CSADPGTLTYEQYF.

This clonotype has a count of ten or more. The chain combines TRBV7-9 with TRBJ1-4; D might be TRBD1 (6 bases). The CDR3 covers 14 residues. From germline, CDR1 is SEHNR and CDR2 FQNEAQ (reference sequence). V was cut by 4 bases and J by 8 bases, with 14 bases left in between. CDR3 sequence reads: CASSSDRFPEKLFF. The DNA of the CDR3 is TGTGCCAGCAGCTCCGACAGGTTCCCCGAAAAACTGTTTTTT.